A selection of T cell receptor beta chains follows, all from one sample in a study of CD8 T cells in Susac syndrome. TCRdb itself ran the immunoSEQ multiplex PCR reads through MiXCR, one entry per CDR3 protein. The sample records some 77,000 distinct CDR3 sequences, 93% being singletons. The sequenced material came from CD4+ T cells from PBMCs. Source of these receptors: a human donor with Susac syndrome. Each CDR3 is given with its conserved first and last residue. D genes are given only for firm matches. Where a row states a size, it is once, few, many or the class of an expanded clone; other rows omit it.

. | . | TRBJ1-1 | TRBV25-1 | CASSPRNRGRKTAEAFF | TGTGCCAGCAGTCCCCGGAACCGGGGAAGAAAGACTGCTGAAGCTTTCTTT
TRBD1 | . | TRBJ1-2 | TRBV6-1 | CASSPGQVVPNYGYTF | TGTGCCAGCAGCCCGGGACAGGTCGTTCCTAACTATGGCTACACCTTC
TRBD1 | . | TRBJ2-6 | TRBV20-1 | CSARTGTGVVGANVLTF | TGCAGTGCTCGAACGGGGACAGGGGTGGTCGGGGCCAACGTCCTGACTTTC
. | . | TRBJ2-2 | TRBV20-1 | CSARGGRDTGELFF | TGCAGTGCTAGAGGTGGCAGAGATACCGGGGAGCTGTTTTTT
. | . | TRBJ2-5 | TRBV7-2 | CASSLFGQQETQYF | TGTGCCAGCAGCTTATTCGGTCAGCAAGAGACCCAGTACTTC
. | once | TRBJ1-6 | TRBV14 | CASSHRGNSPLHF | TGTGCCAGCAGCCACAGGGGTAATTCACCCCTCCACTTT
. | few | TRBJ2-2 | TRBV23-1 | CASSLGRNTGELFF | TGCGCCAGCAGCCTGGGGAGGAACACCGGGGAGCTGTTTTTT
TRBD1 | . | TRBJ1-5 | TRBV30 | CAWSAQGNQPQHF | TGTGCCTGGAGTGCACAGGGGAATCAGCCCCAGCATTTT
. | . | TRBJ2-3 | TRBV25-1 | CASSVTGTTDTQYF | TGTGCCAGCAGTGTAACGGGGACCACAGATACGCAGTATTTT
. | few | TRBJ2-5 | TRBV4-2 | CASSQEGVAETQYF | TGTGCCAGCAGCCAAGAGGGAGTTGCAGAGACCCAGTACTTC
. | . | TRBJ2-5 | TRBV2 | CASSVRFGETQYF | TGTGCCAGCAGTGTTCGATTTGGGGAGACCCAGTACTTC
. | . | TRBJ1-1 | TRBV6-2/TRBV6-3 | CASSRGPFTEAFF | TGTGCCAGCAGCCGCGGACCGTTCACTGAAGCTTTCTTT
TRBD1 | . | TRBJ1-4 | TRBV19 | CASSEQGANHEKLFF | TGTGCCAGTAGTGAACAGGGGGCGAACCATGAAAAACTGTTTTTT
. | once | TRBJ1-5 | TRBV5-1 | CASWVKGGQPQHF | TGCGCCAGCTGGGTAAAGGGTGGACAGCCCCAGCATTTT
TRBD1 | . | TRBJ2-2 | TRBV3-1 | CASSQEGTGKTGELFF | TGTGCCAGCAGCCAAGAGGGGACAGGGAAAACCGGGGAGCTGTTTTTT
TRBD1 | once | TRBJ2-2 | TRBV24-1 | CATSDPTGGMTGELFF | TGTGCCACCAGTGACCCGACAGGGGGGATGACCGGGGAGCTGTTTTTT
. | . | TRBJ1-1 | TRBV5-6 | CASSLIGGTEAFF | TGTGCCAGCAGCTTGATTGGGGGCACTGAAGCTTTCTTT
. | . | TRBJ2-1 | TRBV24-1 | CATSDPGTHNEQFF | TGTGCCACCAGTGACCCCGGGACGCACAATGAGCAGTTCTTC
. | . | TRBJ1-5 | TRBV18 | CASSQGGPGPPEHF | TGTGCCAGCTCACAGGGCGGTCCGGGCCCTCCCGAGCATTTT
TRBD2 | . | TRBJ2-5 | TRBV7-2 | CASSLGGWFSETQYF | TGTGCCAGCAGCTTGGGGGGGTGGTTTTCAGAGACCCAGTACTTC
TRBD2 | . | TRBJ2-7 | TRBV20-1 | CSAPAKSSGGAYEQYF | TGCAGTGCCCCAGCCAAATCGAGCGGGGGGGCCTACGAGCAGTACTTC
TRBD2 | . | TRBJ2-1 | TRBV6-2/TRBV6-3 | CASRVRREGRGNEQFF | TGTGCCAGCAGAGTAAGGCGGGAGGGCCGAGGGAATGAGCAGTTCTTC
. | once | TRBJ2-7 | TRBV3-1 | CASSQDESRGEQYF | TGTGCCAGCAGCCAAGATGAATCGCGCGGCGAGCAGTACTTC
TRBD1 | . | TRBJ2-1 | TRBV12-3/TRBV12-4 | CASSSNKGSGQGRNEQFF | TGTGCCAGCAGCTCGAATAAGGGGAGCGGACAGGGACGCAATGAGCAGTTCTTC
. | . | TRBJ2-7 | TRBV6-2/TRBV6-3 | CASSYVARAYEQYF | TGTGCCAGCAGTTACGTTGCCCGCGCCTACGAGCAGTACTTC
TRBD1 | . | TRBJ2-7 | TRBV12-3/TRBV12-4 | CASRSSGTGGYEQYF | TGTGCCAGCAGATCTTCCGGGACAGGGGGCTACGAGCAGTACTTC
TRBD1 | few | TRBJ2-1 | TRBV13 | CASTRYGTVPNNEQFF | TGTGCCAGCACCCGGTATGGGACAGTGCCTAACAATGAGCAGTTCTTC
. | . | TRBJ1-2 | TRBV29-1 | CSVDGGHGYTF | TGCAGCGTTGATGGAGGGCATGGCTACACCTTC
. | . | TRBJ2-7 | TRBV5-1 | CASSLDPGFYEQYF | TGCGCCAGCAGCTTGGACCCAGGGTTCTACGAGCAGTACTTC
. | . | TRBJ1-1 | TRBV5-1 | CASSTRTANTEAFF | TGCGCCAGCAGCACCAGGACGGCGAACACTGAAGCTTTCTTT
TRBD1 | . | TRBJ2-2 | TRBV5-1 | CASSLADRGLGELFF | TGCGCCAGCAGCTTGGCCGACAGGGGTTTAGGGGAGCTGTTTTTT
. | . | TRBJ2-7 | TRBV7-8 | CASSLGPRGPGPTYEQYF | TGTGCCAGCAGCTTAGGCCCCAGGGGACCGGGGCCTACCTACGAGCAGTACTTC
. | . | TRBJ2-6 | TRBV18 | CASSPLGARSGANVLTF | TGTGCCAGCTCACCACTTGGGGCCCGCTCTGGGGCCAACGTCCTGACTTTC
. | . | TRBJ1-1 | TRBV5-1 | CASGLLEAFF | TGCGCCAGCGGACTACTCGAAGCTTTCTTT
TRBD1 | . | TRBJ2-7 | TRBV20-1 | CSASPPGQGTAHEQYF | TGCAGTGCTAGTCCTCCGGGACAGGGAACGGCTCACGAGCAGTACTTC
TRBD2 | . | TRBJ2-5 | TRBV24-1 | CATSDSGGVQETQYF | TGTGCCACCAGTGATTCCGGGGGGGTCCAAGAGACCCAGTACTTC
TRBD1 | . | TRBJ2-7 | TRBV7-2 | CASSQGQAPSYEQYF | TGTGCCAGCAGCCAGGGACAGGCACCCTCCTACGAGCAGTACTTC
. | . | TRBJ2-7 | TRBV6-2/TRBV6-3 | CASTLGNEQYF | TGTGCCAGCACACTAGGCAACGAGCAGTACTTC
TRBD1 | . | TRBJ2-6 | TRBV5-1 | CATKTRTGLSGANVLTF | TGCGCCACCAAGACTCGGACAGGTCTCTCTGGGGCCAACGTCCTGACTTTC
. | once | TRBJ2-5 | TRBV5-1 | CASTSLLQETQYF | TGCGCCAGCACGTCTCTTCTCCAAGAGACCCAGTACTTC
TRBD1 | . | TRBJ2-7 | TRBV13 | CASSHARTGTYEQYF | TGTGCCAGCAGCCACGCTCGGACAGGTACCTACGAGCAGTACTTC